This record concerns one TCR beta chain sequence. Its antigen is still unknown. Here immunoSEQ multiplex PCR was the method, and the copy in TCRdb shows in-frame clones only, minus some. The data contain approximately 720,000 clones, about 90% of them singletons. The data belong to a study of shared clonotypes between healthy human individuals. Study background: A couple of women and a few men aged 18 to 49 served as donors. Study conclusions and caveats: The researchers took only blood, and tissue repertoires probably look different. Of the naive CD4 clonotypes, around 4.9% were shared across a handful of donors.

Per the germline V gene, CDR1 is SEHNR and CDR2 is FQNEAQ (reference sequence). CDR3 length: 17 residues. The junction had 12 bases not matched to a gene; V was cut back by 3 bases and J by 5 bases. Naive CD8 cells were CD45RO-negative, positively selected for CCR7, excluding terminally differentiated effector memory CD45RA+ cells. Nashville, Tennessee was home to all donors, who were Caucasian adults. Input material: naive CD8+ T cells sorted from blood. This chain uses TRBV7-9 with TRBJ2-2, with TRBD1 matching over 7 bases. The sequence derives from a man under 40 in good health. The DNA of the CDR3 is TGTGCCAGCAGCTTTAACCCCGGGGACAGTAAGACCGGGGAGCTGTTTTTT. It translates to CASSFNPGDSKTGELFF.